These T cell receptor beta chains were read from a single sample in a study of shared clonotypes between healthy human individuals. Data came from immunoSEQ multiplex PCR; TCRdb stores just in-frame clones and leaves some out. The table includes under 1,100,000 clones, more than 65% detected once. The sample consisted of memory CD4+ T cells sorted from blood. These receptors were taken from a man in his late teens or twenties in good health. Each CDR3 is given with its conserved first and last residue. A D gene is named only where the DNA matches it firmly. Size is stated for part of the rows, as once, few or many counts, or as a class when the clone is expanded.

size,D,V,J,DNA,CDR3
.,TRBD1,TRBV10-3,TRBJ1-5,TGTGCCATCAGTGGAGAGGGACAGGGTGGTGGGCCCCAGCATTTT,CAISGEGQGGGPQHF
.,.,TRBV10-1,TRBJ2-7,TGCGCCAGCAGCCCCGAACCGAGGACGAGGCAGTACTTC,CASSPEPRTRQYF
.,TRBD1,TRBV18,TRBJ2-2,TGTGCCAGCTCAACGGGACAGACGAACACCGGGGAGCTGTTTTTT,CASSTGQTNTGELFF
.,.,TRBV6-5,TRBJ2-7,TGTGCCAGCAGACCAGAGGGGGGGACCTCCTACGAGCAGTACTTC,CASRPEGGTSYEQYF
.,.,TRBV5-1,TRBJ2-2,TGCGCCAGCAGCCGACAGAGTAACACCGGGGAGCTGTTTTTT,CASSRQSNTGELFF
.,.,TRBV6-1,TRBJ2-1,TGTGCCAGCAGTGAAGACGGCAGACGGTTCTTC,CASSEDGRRFF
few,.,TRBV18,TRBJ2-7,TGTGCCAGCTCCCCTTCGGTAGGACAGCTATACGAGCAGTACTTC,CASSPSVGQLYEQYF
few,.,TRBV10-3,TRBJ2-3,TGTGCCATCAGTGGGGGGATTGGGGGCGGTGGAGATACGCAGTATTTT,CAISGGIGGGGDTQYF
.,.,TRBV4-2,TRBJ2-5,TGTGCCAGCAGCCAAGAAGGATGGGGGCGGCAAGGGACCCAGTACTTC,CASSQEGWGRQGTQYF
.,TRBD2,TRBV11-2,TRBJ2-3,TGTGCCAGCCGGGGGGGGAACACAGATACGCAGTATTTT,CASRGGNTDTQYF
.,.,TRBV7-9,TRBJ1-1,TGTGCCAGCAGCTTAGTGATAGGGACTGAAGCTTTCTTT,CASSLVIGTEAFF
.,TRBD1,TRBV6-5,TRBJ1-6,TGTGCCAGCAGTTCCCGGACAGGGACGGATAATTCACCCCTCCACTTT,CASSSRTGTDNSPLHF
.,.,TRBV6-5,TRBJ1-3,TGTGCCAGCAGCCCGGACCCGAGCGGCACCATATATTTT,CASSPDPSGTIYF
.,.,TRBV19,TRBJ1-5,TGTGCCAGTAACCGGGACACAAATAGCAATCAGCCCCAGCATTTT,CASNRDTNSNQPQHF
.,.,TRBV19,TRBJ1-4,TGTGCCAGTAGTGTCTTGACTCGGGAAAAACTGTTTTTT,CASSVLTREKLFF
.,.,TRBV19,TRBJ2-7,TGTGCCAGTAGTCCCTTCTCCGGGGACCGGGGGCAGCAGTACTTC,CASSPFSGDRGQQYF
once,.,TRBV14,TRBJ2-7,TGTGCCAGCAGCCGGGGGCAGAAGATCTCCTACGAGCAGTACTTC,CASSRGQKISYEQYF
.,TRBD2,TRBV5-4,TRBJ2-2,TGTGCCAGCAGCCCTAGCGGGAGAGTACCCGGGGAGCTGTTTTTT,CASSPSGRVPGELFF
.,.,TRBV27,TRBJ2-7,TGTGCCAGCAGTTACTCAGTCGCAGGTTCCTACGAGCAGTACTTC,CASSYSVAGSYEQYF
few,TRBD1,TRBV19,TRBJ1-5,TGTGCCAGTAGTATACAAGGACAGGGGAGAGGTGGCAATCAGCCCCAGCATTTT,CASSIQGQGRGGNQPQHF
.,TRBD2,TRBV28,TRBJ2-7,TGTGCCAGCATTTCCGGGGGGTCCTACGAGCAGTACTTC,CASISGGSYEQYF
.,TRBD2,TRBV10-3,TRBJ2-1,TGTGCCATCAGCCTCGGGGTGGGCGGGAGCGATGAGCAGTTCTTC,CAISLGVGGSDEQFF
.,.,TRBV6-5,TRBJ1-2,TGTGCCAGCAGCGCATCTACAGCCTACTATGGCTACACCTTC,CASSASTAYYGYTF
.,TRBD2,TRBV11-2,TRBJ2-7,TGTGCCAGCAGCTTAGGACTAGCGGGGGAGCAGTACTTC,CASSLGLAGEQYF
.,TRBD1,TRBV5-4,TRBJ1-6,TGTGCCAGCAGCTTGGAGGGGGCAGGAAATTCACCCCTCCACTTT,CASSLEGAGNSPLHF
.,.,TRBV28,TRBJ1-2,TGTGCCAGCAGTTCCTCAACCGGGACACTGAACTATGGCTACACCTTC,CASSSSTGTLNYGYTF
.,TRBD1,TRBV5-6,TRBJ2-1,TGTGCCAGCAGCGGGACCGGGACAGGGGACCTCAATGAGCAGTTCTTC,CASSGTGTGDLNEQFF
few,.,TRBV7-2,TRBJ2-1,TGTGCCAGCAGCGTTCGAGGGAGTAGGGGAAATGAGCAGTTCTTC,CASSVRGSRGNEQFF
.,.,TRBV28,TRBJ1-5,TGTGCCAGCAGTACCCGGACGGCGGGGGTTCAGCCCCAGCATTTT,CASSTRTAGVQPQHF
.,.,TRBV27,TRBJ2-1,TGTGCCAGCAGTTTAGTCGGGCTCCCTGGGGACAATGAGCAGTTCTTC,CASSLVGLPGDNEQFF
.,TRBD1,TRBV30,TRBJ1-1,TGTGCCTGGGTACAGGGGCGTACTGAAGCTTTCTTT,CAWVQGRTEAFF
few,.,TRBV30,TRBJ1-6,TGTGCCTGCAGGGTCCTAAGCTCCTATAATTCACCCCTCCACTTT,CACRVLSSYNSPLHF
many,TRBD2,TRBV2,TRBJ2-1,TGTGCCAGCAGCATTGGGACTAGCGGGGGGGCGAGGCAGTTCTTC,CASSIGTSGGARQFF
.,.,TRBV28,TRBJ1-2,TGTGCCAGCAGTTTAGAACCTATGGGGAAAAGCTATGGCTACACCTTC,CASSLEPMGKSYGYTF
.,.,TRBV10-1,TRBJ2-2,TGCGCCAGCAGTGATCTGCGGGGGAACACCGGGGAGCTGTTTTTT,CASSDLRGNTGELFF
.,.,TRBV6-6,TRBJ2-2,TGTGCCAGCAGTTACGATACCCTCGGGGAGCTGTTTTTT,CASSYDTLGELFF
.,.,TRBV27,TRBJ2-5,TGTGCCAGCAGCCCTAGGTGGGATCAAGAGACCCAGTACTTC,CASSPRWDQETQYF
few,TRBD1,TRBV28,TRBJ2-3,TGTGCCAGCACCCCCCCGGCCGGGACAGAGGGCACAGATACGCAGTATTTT,CASTPPAGTEGTDTQYF
few,TRBD1,TRBV6-6,TRBJ1-1,TGTGCCAGCAGCAATACAGGGGAAACTGAAGCTTTCTTT,CASSNTGETEAFF
.,.,TRBV18,TRBJ1-5,TGTGCCAGCTCACCCCCCGGACAGACTAGCAATCAGCCCCAGCATTTT,CASSPPGQTSNQPQHF
.,.,TRBV5-4,TRBJ2-3,TGTGCCAGCAGTCAGGACTGGGGTGAGGATACGCAGTATTTT,CASSQDWGEDTQYF
.,.,TRBV5-1,TRBJ2-2,TGCGCCAGCAGCTTGGCCGGTGCAACCGGGGAGCTGTTTTTT,CASSLAGATGELFF